This record looks at one T cell receptor beta chain sequence and its context. Genomic DNA (from each subset) was split evenly across several immunoSEQ plates. The method was immunoSEQ multiplex PCR; TCRdb's version includes in-frame clones alone and lacks a portion of them. The sample holds 850,000 to 1,200,000 clones, around 76% seen once. Donors comprised healthy HIV-negative adults lacking recent acute infections or vaccinations. Per the germline V gene, CDR1 is MDHEN and CDR2 is SYDVKM. Trimming took 7 bases from V and 7 from J, leaving 14 bases between them. This CDR3 is 13 amino acids long. This specimen belongs to a study of shared clonotypes between healthy human individuals. Study context: Plates per donor: three CD4 naive, three CD4 memory, two CD8 naive, one CD8 memory.

The clonotype was recovered from a man between 18 and 35 years old in good health. Sequenced: memory CD4+ T cells sorted from blood. Described subset: CD45RA-negative fraction. The genes are TRBV28 and TRBJ1-5; no reliable D call. CDR3 sequence: CASNLQFGQPQHF. In DNA form, the CDR3 reads TGTGCCAGCAATCTTCAGTTTGGGCAGCCCCAGCATTTT.